A single T cell receptor beta chain is shown here with its context. There is no known antigen for this receptor. No base quality values were provided; no much bigger clone lies one nucleotide off. This record comes from a study of cytomegalovirus exposure and HLA in healthy donors (dated by TCRdb to about 2017). The study in broad terms: According to an earlier analysis of around 600 of the donors, about 179 million T cells yielded 100 million or so unique TCR beta sequences and 276 Gb of sequence data. An early release covering roughly 640 HLA-typed donors comprised approximately 290 gigabases of sequencing data and roughly 85 million unique TCR sequences. Of the approximately 370 genotyped donors, 65% to 90% were placed in the genetic ancestry cluster associated with self-reported Caucasian donors. The study aimed to test whether signatures of past pathogen exposure could be identified by cataloging public T cell receptors. The study used immunosequencing to profile the T cell repertoires of several hundred subjects and linked those repertoires to cytomegalovirus serostatus. Along with the roughly 610-subject first cohort, a separate validation cohort of about 110 different subjects was used. To predict cytomegalovirus infection status, the study combined high-throughput TCR immunosequencing, statistical association of individual TCRs with disease status, and machine learning. In a later analysis, previously published TCR beta repertoires from 500 to 750 donors were re-analyzed and high-resolution HLA genotyping was added so that TCR occurrence patterns could be studied. Rather than using new phenotypic data, the later analysis identified candidate immune exposures from TCR beta sequences and from how often those sequences occurred across donors. In an earlier analysis of around 540 of the donors, high-throughput TCR beta sequencing was used to judge whether each TCR beta V gene segment behaved as functional or pseudogenic. Alongside the repertoire data, information on donor age, sex, ethnicity and CMV serostatus was compiled. Genome-wide SNP genotypes for about 55% of the roughly 670 donors were used in a later genetic analysis, which treated that subset as a discovery cohort. All discovery cohort repertoires had been generated using a single sequencing platform. Both class I and class II loci were covered by HLA typing, at four-digit resolution. The number of donors typed differed by locus, with roughly 620-630 for A, B, C, DRB1 and DQB1, more than 500 for DQA1, about 610 for DPA1, and some 470 for DPB1. Because of strong linkage in the cohort, roughly 5 DR-DQ haplotypes were treated as single units for association and clustering. Across around 400 genotyped donors of the cohort, an average of about 240,000 unique TCR beta nucleotide sequences per donor were sequenced, and around 20% of those sequences were non-productive. Overall study results and their limits: Because counts were too low, seventeen rarely observed V segments, including chromosome 9 orphons, were left out of the earlier analysis of several hundred of the donors. In a later genetic analysis, fewer N-insertions in productive TCRs were reported among donors in an Asian-associated ancestry cluster than the approximately 670-donor mean. The study listed 150 to 200 TCR beta chains as associated with cytomegalovirus. CMV serostatus was the only immune exposure information available for the cohort. Compared with equally common non-associated chains, HLA-associated TCR beta chains in a later analysis were more clonally expanded and had lower generation probabilities. The presence/absence analyses assumed that sequencing depth was roughly uniform across donors, and that assumption may not be true. The authors suggested that the approach could potentially be extended to other disease states and immunological phenotypes. V-gene and J-gene trimming of TCR beta chains was associated with a missense DCLRE1C variant in a later genetic analysis, and the association was replicated in an independent cohort. In this cohort, only TCR beta chains were sequenced, and detectable features were limited by the absence of alpha or paired-chain data. Linkage disequilibrium might explain the correlated functional status among segregating V segments, but an unknown experimental factor could not be excluded. Across donors, most TCR sequences were observed very rarely, whereas some public TCRs were present in many individuals. Because some donors lacked HLA typing at each locus, the association tests relied only on the typed subset. A further reported finding was that TCR beta sequences accurately predicted the HLA-A and HLA-B alleles for most subjects in the first cohort. A few of the identified cytomegalovirus-associated TCR beta chains were confirmed in vitro to be specific for cytomegalovirus antigens. An earlier analysis of approximately 590 of the donors showed that most TCR beta V segments appeared in productive rearrangements either about 87% or about 30% of the time, which broadly matched IMGT annotations. According to a later analysis, most CMV-associated TCR beta chains appeared to be HLA-restricted, and the HLA associations seemed to be driven largely by CMV exposure. When HLA alleles, especially DR and DQ, strongly co-occurred, attributing TCR associations to individual alleles was difficult. A group of highly shared sequence variants was considered likely to be a technical artifact of the sequencing pipeline. The classifier was reported to diagnose cytomegalovirus status with high specificity and sensitivity in both the original cohort and the validation cohort. In a later analysis, several top co-occurrence clusters were reported to appear linked to parvovirus B19, influenza, CMV and Epstein-Barr virus. Some IMGT-functional V segments, including TRBV6-2 and TRBV6-3, could not be distinguished by the 87-base-pair reads and were therefore excluded. According to a later analysis, TCR association rates differed among HLA loci, with DRB1 alleles showing the most associated TCRs and HLA-C alleles showing the fewest. In a later analysis, some 17,000 TCR beta sequences were associated with specific HLA alleles at a false discovery rate of 0.05.

The cohort consisted of some 730 healthy bone marrow donors. Cohort members were all nominally healthy when sampled, although unrecorded immune exposures were likely present. The donor tested CMV seronegative and was one of the 352 seronegative cohort members. A peripheral blood sample was provided by each donor, and peripheral blood mononuclear cells were used for TCR beta sequencing. Genomic DNA was extracted from the blood cell samples with the Qiagen DNeasy Blood Extraction Kit. The protocol used for the library was the immunoSEQ multiplex PCR assay. For the multiplex PCR, a mixture combining 60 forward primers for TCR Vbeta segments and 13 reverse primers for TCR Jbeta segments was used. Amplification of the CDR3 region of rearranged TCR beta genes was performed with a multiplex PCR assay on genomic DNA. The Illumina HiSeq System was used to sequence the amplified TCR beta libraries as 87-base-pair reads. The original pipeline was this. Across the 700 or so repertoires, a later analysis counted some 81 million unique TCR beta chains, 9.5 million to 12 million of which were shared by at least two donors. To remove PCR and sequencing errors, raw reads were error-corrected and collapsed into unique sequences using a nearest-neighbor algorithm that merged closely related sequences. To assign V, D and J gene segments, CDR3 sequences were aligned to IMGT reference sequences. For a sequence to be retained, a match of at least six nucleotides was required to both a V gene segment and a J gene segment. A rearrangement counted as productive if the CDR3 had no stop codons and remained in frame with V and J, and every other rearrangement counted as non-productive. Following IMGT convention, CDR3 was defined as the stretch from the second conserved V-encoded cysteine to the conserved J-encoded phenylalanine. The earlier analysis of approximately 590 of the donors excluded any sequence lacking an unambiguous match to a single V gene segment. An earlier analysis of roughly 590 of the donors called V segments functional above 56.7% productive rearrangements and segregating when the between-donor standard deviation exceeded 5%. To diagnose cytomegalovirus status from the catalog of TCR beta chain sequences, a statistical classification framework was built. In a later analysis, TCR nucleotide sequences were compared against IMGT/GENE-DB human TR gene sequences so that V and J genes could be assigned. Using the TCRdist pipeline, a later analysis assigned CDR3 sequences along with most-parsimonious VDJ recombination scenarios. In a later analysis, every TCR beta chain was defined by the combination of its CDR3 amino acid sequence and its V-gene family, and reads without a unique V-gene family were dropped. As a way to deal with suspected cross-contamination and a sequencing artifact, a later analysis dropped 592 nucleotide sequences that were highly shared and had low generation probability. In a later analysis, a clonal expansion index was calculated for each public chain from normalized within-repertoire ranks of inferred template counts. In a later analysis, generation probabilities were computed with a VDJ recombination model fitted to out-of-frame rearrangements, and the resulting probabilities were checked against IGoR. In a later analysis, hypergeometric tests were used to score TCR-TCR, TCR-HLA and TCR-CMV co-occurrence, with a repertoire-size bias correction applied to TCR pairs. A later analysis estimated false discovery rates by permuting HLA or CMV assignments 20 times. In a later analysis, co-occurring TCRs were grouped with DBSCAN, and TCRdist sequence similarity was added when clustering was performed within HLA-allele-positive subsets. For co-occurrence clustering, repertoires with fewer than 30,000 or more than 120,000 public chains were excluded, along with five or six repertoires with anomalous nucleotide sharing. Sourced from immuneACCESS, this table was stored by TCRdb with only in-frame sequences that have V and J called. A share of the clones is absent; for the studies checked, an unresolved V gene accounts for under half, and the remainder has no known explanation. V, J and clone size derive from that table, while D and trimming were established from the DNA sequence. The sample data list about 160,000 clones, and 78% of these were observed just once. In total, the top ten clones hold more than 1.3% of the sample.

Looking up the germline V gene yields CDR1 SQVTM and CDR2 ANQGSEA. Trimming costs V 7 bases and J 10 bases, and their ends lie 17 bases apart. Including the terminal cysteine and phenylalanine, the CDR3 comprises 12 residues. The read is trimmed to its CDR3 DNA, 36 bases read in frame from base 1. Specimen: PBMCs. The sequence derives from a male donor in good health and CMV-seronegative. The rearranged segments are TRBV29-1 and TRBJ2-1; tentative D gene TRBD2, with 6 bases matching. The DNA reads as follows: TGCAGCGCGGGGGACTGGGCTCGCGAGCAGTTCTTC. Its protein reads: CSAGDWAREQFF.